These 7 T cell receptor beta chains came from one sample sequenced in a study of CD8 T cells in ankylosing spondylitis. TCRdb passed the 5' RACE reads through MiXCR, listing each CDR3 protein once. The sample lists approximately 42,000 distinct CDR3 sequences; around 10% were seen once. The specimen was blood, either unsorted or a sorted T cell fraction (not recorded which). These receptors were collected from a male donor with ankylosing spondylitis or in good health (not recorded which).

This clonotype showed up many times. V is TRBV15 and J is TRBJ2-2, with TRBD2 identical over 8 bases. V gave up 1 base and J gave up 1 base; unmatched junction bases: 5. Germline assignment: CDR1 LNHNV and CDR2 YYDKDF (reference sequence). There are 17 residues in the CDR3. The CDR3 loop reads CATSRVPGGVNTGELFF. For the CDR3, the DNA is TGTGCCACCAGCAGAGTGCCGGGGGGGGTGAACACCGGGGAGCTGTTTTTT.

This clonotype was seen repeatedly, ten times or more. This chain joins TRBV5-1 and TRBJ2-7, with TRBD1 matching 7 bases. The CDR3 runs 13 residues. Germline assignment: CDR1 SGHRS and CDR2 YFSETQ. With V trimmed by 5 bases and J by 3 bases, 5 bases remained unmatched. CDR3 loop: CASRIQGSYEQYF. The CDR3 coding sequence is TGCGCCAGCAGAATACAGGGGAGCTACGAGCAGTACTTC.

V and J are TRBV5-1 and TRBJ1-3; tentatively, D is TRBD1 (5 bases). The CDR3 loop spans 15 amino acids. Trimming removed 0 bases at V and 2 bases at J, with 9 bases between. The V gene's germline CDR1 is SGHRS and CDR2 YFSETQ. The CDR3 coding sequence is TGCGCCAGCAGCTTGGGCCCGGGGGCTGGAAACACCATATATTTT. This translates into CASSLGPGAGNTIYF.

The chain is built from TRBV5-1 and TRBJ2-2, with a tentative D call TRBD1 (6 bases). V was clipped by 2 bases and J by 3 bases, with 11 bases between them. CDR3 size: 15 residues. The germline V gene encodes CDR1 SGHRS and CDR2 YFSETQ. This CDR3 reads CASSFVTGDTGELFF. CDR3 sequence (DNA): TGCGCCAGCAGCTTTGTGACAGGTGACACCGGGGAGCTGTTTTTT.

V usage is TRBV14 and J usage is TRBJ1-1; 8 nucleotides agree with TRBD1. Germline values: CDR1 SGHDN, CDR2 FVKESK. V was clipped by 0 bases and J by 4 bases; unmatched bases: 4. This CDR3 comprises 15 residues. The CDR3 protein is CASSQDSTGGTEAFF. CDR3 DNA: TGTGCCAGCAGCCAAGATTCCACAGGGGGCACTGAAGCTTTCTTT.

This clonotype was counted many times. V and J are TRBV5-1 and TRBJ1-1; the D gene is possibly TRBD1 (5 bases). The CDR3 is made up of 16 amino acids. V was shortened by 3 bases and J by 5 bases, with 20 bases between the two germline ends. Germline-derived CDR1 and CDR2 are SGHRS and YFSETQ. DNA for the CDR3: TGCGCCAGCAGCTCGGCAGGGCTAGGGCGAAGAACTGAAGCTTTCTTT. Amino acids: CASSSAGLGRRTEAFF.

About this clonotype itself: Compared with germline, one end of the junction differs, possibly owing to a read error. CDR3 in amino acids: CANDLGTGVQEAQYF. In DNA, the CDR3 is TGTGCCAACGATCTCGGGACAGGGGTTCAAGAGGCCCAGTACTTC. V gene TRBV6-1 combines with J gene TRBJ2-5; 10 nucleotides agree with TRBD1. Germline CDR1 and CDR2: MNHNS and SASEGT. There are 15 residues in the CDR3.